Sequencing of this T cell receptor (beta chain) was carried out in a study of T cells in localized non-small cell lung cancer (TCRdb year 2020). Turning to the overall study: Comparing tumors with uninvolved tumor-adjacent lungs, the study looked at the T cell repertoires of approximately 240 patients with early-stage NSCLC. A mean age of approximately 70 years was recorded for the NSCLC patients, of whom 129 were male and 90 to 110 were female. All 240 or so NSCLC patients in the cohort were treatment-naive and had localized lung tumors that were resected. The paper as a whole reports these results and caveats: Because the study design was exploratory, TCR variables were selected using unadjusted p-values without false-discovery rate correction. Because multi-region tumor sequencing was not done, intratumor heterogeneity could not be ruled out. A median of 57 of the top 100 tumor clones turned up in the paired uninvolved adjacent lung, and 28 of those clones also ranked among the top 100 of that same adjacent lung. Higher blood T cell density associated with longer overall survival, while higher adjacent-lung clonality associated with shorter survival. Uninvolved tumor-adjacent lung showed the highest T cell clonality, higher than tumor, which suggests more focused antigenic responses in the uninvolved tumor-adjacent lung.

The immunoSEQ Assay was used to sequence TCR beta CDR3 regions from DNA. Processing in the source paper ran as follows. T cell density was computed as TCR beta template counts normalized to usable DNA estimated by amplifying housekeeping genes. The preseqR package was used to estimate richness by extrapolating to 400,000 templates for PBMC samples and to 120,000 templates for tissue samples. Clonality was defined as one minus Pielou's evenness. To identify tissue-enriched TCRs, differential abundance testing was run on productive amino-acid clonotypes with a minimum total count of 5 and an alpha of 0.1. Repertoire overlap between compartments was quantified with the Jaccard Index and Morisita Overlap Index. TCR beta CDR3s were clustered by GLIPH together with public tetramer-defined viral CDR3s, and at least three viral sequences plus V-gene enrichment were required for viral motifs. TCRdb mirrors the immuneACCESS table, restricted to in-frame sequences. Some clones are absent from its copies; in checked studies, under half trace to an unresolved V gene, and the reason for the others is unknown. Clone size and the V and J calls come from that table; the DNA yielded D and trimming. A total of 25,000 to 35,000 clones appear in this sample, roughly 84% of them only once. The top ten hold about 5.3% of the sample.

Of note for this clone: Its target antigen remains unknown. No much larger clone is present one base from it, and per-base qualities are unavailable.

At diagnosis, tumor, uninvolved tumor-adjacent lung and peripheral blood were collected and then preserved as a mix of FFPE and fresh-frozen material. For TCR repertoire profiling, blood samples were analyzed as peripheral blood mononuclear cells. The CDR3 holds 14 amino acids from the cysteine to the phenylalanine. The entry retains the CDR3 DNA only, 42 bases that are in frame from base 1. V loses 3 bases at its end and J loses 7 bases; junction bases beyond the gene matches: 6. Taken from the germline V gene, the CDR1 and CDR2 loops are SQVTM and ANQGSEA. The V and J genes are TRBV29-1 and TRBJ2-3, and 11 junction bases match TRBD2. This specimen was peripheral blood mononuclear cells, taken before any cancer treatment. The sequence was collected from a man between 40 and 75 years old with stage III lung adenocarcinoma. The CDR3 corresponds to CSVDRLAGGNTQYF. The DNA is as follows: TGCAGCGTTGACAGGCTAGCGGGGGGAAATACGCAGTATTTT.